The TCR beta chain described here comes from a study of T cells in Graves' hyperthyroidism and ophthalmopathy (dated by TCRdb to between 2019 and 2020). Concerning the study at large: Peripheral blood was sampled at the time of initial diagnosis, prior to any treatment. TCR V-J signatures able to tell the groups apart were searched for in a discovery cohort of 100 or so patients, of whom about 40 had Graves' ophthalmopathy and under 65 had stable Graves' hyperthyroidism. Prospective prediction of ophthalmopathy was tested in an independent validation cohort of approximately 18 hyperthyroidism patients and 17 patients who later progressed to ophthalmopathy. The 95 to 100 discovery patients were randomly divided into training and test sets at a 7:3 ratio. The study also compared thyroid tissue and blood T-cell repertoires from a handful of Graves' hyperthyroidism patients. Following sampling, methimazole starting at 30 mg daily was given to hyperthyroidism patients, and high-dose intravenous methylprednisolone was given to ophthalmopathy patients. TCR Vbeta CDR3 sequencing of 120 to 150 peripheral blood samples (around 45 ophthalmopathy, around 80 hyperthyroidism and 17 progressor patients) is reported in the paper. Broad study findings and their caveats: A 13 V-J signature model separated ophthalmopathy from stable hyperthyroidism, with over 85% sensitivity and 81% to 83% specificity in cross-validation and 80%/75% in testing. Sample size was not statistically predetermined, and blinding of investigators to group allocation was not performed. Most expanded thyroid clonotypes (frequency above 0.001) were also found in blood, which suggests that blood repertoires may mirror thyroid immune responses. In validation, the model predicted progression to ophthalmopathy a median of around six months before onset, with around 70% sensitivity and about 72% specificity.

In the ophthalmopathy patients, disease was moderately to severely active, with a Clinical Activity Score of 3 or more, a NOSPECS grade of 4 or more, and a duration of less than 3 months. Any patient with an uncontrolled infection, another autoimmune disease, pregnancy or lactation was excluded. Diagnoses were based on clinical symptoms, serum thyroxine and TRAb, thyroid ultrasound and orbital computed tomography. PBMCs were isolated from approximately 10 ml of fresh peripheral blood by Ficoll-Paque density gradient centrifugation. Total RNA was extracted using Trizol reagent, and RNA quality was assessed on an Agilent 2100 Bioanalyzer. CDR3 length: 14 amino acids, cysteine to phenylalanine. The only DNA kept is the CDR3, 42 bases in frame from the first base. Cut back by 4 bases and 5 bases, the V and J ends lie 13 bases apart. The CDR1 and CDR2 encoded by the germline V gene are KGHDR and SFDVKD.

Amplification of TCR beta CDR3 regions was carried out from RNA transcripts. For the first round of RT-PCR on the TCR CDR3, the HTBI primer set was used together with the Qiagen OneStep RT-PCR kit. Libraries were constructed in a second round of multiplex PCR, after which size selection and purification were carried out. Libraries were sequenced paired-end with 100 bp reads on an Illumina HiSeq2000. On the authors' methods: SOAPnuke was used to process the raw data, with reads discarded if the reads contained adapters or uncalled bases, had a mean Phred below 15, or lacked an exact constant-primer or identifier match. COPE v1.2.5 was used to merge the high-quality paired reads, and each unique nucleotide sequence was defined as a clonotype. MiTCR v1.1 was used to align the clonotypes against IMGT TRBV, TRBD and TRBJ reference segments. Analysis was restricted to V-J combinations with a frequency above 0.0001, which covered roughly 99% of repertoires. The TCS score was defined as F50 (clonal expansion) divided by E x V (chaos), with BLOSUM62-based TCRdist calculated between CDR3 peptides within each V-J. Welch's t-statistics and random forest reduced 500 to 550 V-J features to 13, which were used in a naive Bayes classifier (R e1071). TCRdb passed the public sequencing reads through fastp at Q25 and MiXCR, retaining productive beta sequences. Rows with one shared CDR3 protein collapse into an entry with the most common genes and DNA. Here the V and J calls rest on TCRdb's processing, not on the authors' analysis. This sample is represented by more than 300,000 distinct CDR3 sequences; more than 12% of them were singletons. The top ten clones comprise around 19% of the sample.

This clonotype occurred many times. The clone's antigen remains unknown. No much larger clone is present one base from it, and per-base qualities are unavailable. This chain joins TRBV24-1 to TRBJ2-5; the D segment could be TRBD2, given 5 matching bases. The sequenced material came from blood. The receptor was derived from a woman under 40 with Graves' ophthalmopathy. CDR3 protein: CATSDRGNGETQYF. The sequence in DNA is TGTGCCACCAGTGACCGAGGGAACGGTGAGACCCAGTACTTC.